The clone carrying this T cell receptor (beta chain) was counted a few times. Repertoires were generated with immunoSEQ multiplex PCR, while TCRdb's copy carries only in-frame clones and drops some. This table holds hundreds of thousands of clones, 70% to 90% found once. This entry belongs to a study of blood T cell repertoires in COVID-19. Study information: In each case, the material was cDNA or gDNA derived from T cells, B-cell-depleted T cells, or PBMCs.

The CDR3 loop spans 11 amino acids. V gave up 4 bases and J gave up 9 bases; unmatched junction bases: 2. Germline V lookup: CDR1 SGHDN, CDR2 FVKESK. Grouping used clinical history reported by participants in a survey and questionnaire. V and J are TRBV14 and TRBJ2-7; TRBD1 aligns across 8 bases. The sequenced material came from PBMCs or T cells enriched from blood (not recorded which). This clonotype originated in a woman aged 35 to 49 who had recovered from COVID-19. The DNA for the CDR3 is TGTGCCAGCAGCCGACAGGGGAGGCAGTACTTC. As protein: CASSRQGRQYF.